These 22 T cell receptor beta chains share one sample of origin, sequenced in a study of blood T cell repertoires in COVID-19. Assay used: immunoSEQ multiplex PCR; TCRdb lists only in-frame clones, some missing. The data show over 85,000 clones, 60% to 80% seen once. Sequenced: peripheral blood. All receptors derive from a woman older than 75 with active or convalescent COVID-19.

This clone was counted many times. The chain employs TRBV6-5 and TRBJ1-5; D is ambiguous. From germline, CDR1 is MNHEY and CDR2 SVGAGI. V shed 2 bases and J shed 2 bases, with 7 bases lying between them. The length of the CDR3 is 14 residues. Here the CDR3 reads CASSYGQGNQPQHF. The CDR3 DNA is TGTGCCAGCAGTTACGGGCAGGGCAATCAGCCCCAGCATTTT.

The genes are TRBV12-1 and TRBJ2-1; TRBD2 reflects the table's D call only, with no check against the DNA. TRBV12-1 corresponds to a pseudogene. The length of the CDR3 is 15 residues. In DNA, the CDR3 is TGCCGCCGAGGGATCGGGAGGCCCGACTACAATGAGCAGTTCTTC. Its translation is CRRGIGRPDYNEQFF.

The chain couples TRBV4-2 to TRBJ2-2, with TRBD2 matching over 12 bases. The germline gives CDR1 LGHNA, CDR2 YNFKEQ. Trimming took 0 bases from V and 7 from J; bases not matched to a gene: 3. The CDR3 spans 16 residues. This CDR3 is CASSQEASGRGGELFF. In DNA form, the CDR3 reads TGTGCCAGCAGCCAAGAGGCTAGCGGGAGGGGCGGGGAGCTGTTTTTT.

The genes are TRBV2 and TRBJ1-3, with TRBD1 identical over 8 bases. V lost 5 bases to trimming and J lost 2 bases; unmatched junction nucleotides: 5. This CDR3 is 15 amino acids long. Germline loops: CDR1 SNHLY, CDR2 FYNNEI. The CDR3 loop reads CASSPTGVTGNTIYF. The CDR3, as DNA: TGTGCCAGCAGTCCGACAGGGGTTACTGGAAACACCATATATTTT.

The chain is built from TRBV2 and TRBJ2-7; TRBD1 matches at 8 bases. V shed 4 bases, J shed 2 bases, and the junction held 4 bases outside the gene matches. Germline V lookup: CDR1 SNHLY, CDR2 FYNNEI. The CDR3 has 14 amino acids. The CDR3 loop reads CASSGTGSTYEQYF. The CDR3 nucleotides are TGTGCCAGCAGTGGGACAGGGTCAACCTACGAGCAGTACTTC.

The V and J genes are TRBV6-5 and TRBJ1-4; 8 bases are shared with TRBD1. The CDR3 contains 14 residues. Per germline, CDR1 MNHEY and CDR2 SVGAGI. V shed 0 bases, J shed 11 bases, and the junction held 5 bases outside the gene matches. The CDR3 DNA reads TGTGCCAGCAGTTACTCTGCGACAGGGGTCAAACTGTTTTTT. Protein: CASSYSATGVKLFF.

V usage is TRBV4-1 and J usage is TRBJ2-7, with 13 bases lining up with TRBD2. The trim removed 4 bases at V and 3 bases at J, leaving 3 bases unmatched. CDR1 MGHRA and CDR2 YSYEKL come from the germline V gene. There are 15 residues in the CDR3. CDR3 in amino acids: CASSRLAGGFYEQYF. CDR3 in DNA: TGCGCCAGCAGCCGACTAGCGGGAGGATTCTACGAGCAGTACTTC.

This clone came up a few times. The chain employs TRBV12-3 or TRBV12-4 and TRBJ1-2; 9 nucleotides align to TRBD1. V gave up 6 bases and J gave up 8 bases; unmatched junction bases: 7. This CDR3 spans 13 amino acids. The CDR3 sequence is CASSLLQGAGYTF. CDR3 DNA sequence: TGTGCCAGCAGCTTACTACAGGGGGCGGGCTACACCTTC.

The J gene is TRBJ2-3, the V gene TRBV7-9; 8 nucleotides agree with TRBD2. V lost 5 bases and J lost 1; bases outside the gene matches: 8. Germline loops: CDR1 SEHNR, CDR2 FQNEAQ (reference sequence). The CDR3 is 16 amino acids. The CDR3 DNA reads TGTGCCAGCAGCCCTCTGTTTAGCGGGGGCACAGATACGCAGTATTTT. Protein product: CASSPLFSGGTDTQYF.

This clone was counted a single time. The chain carries TRBV11-3 and TRBJ2-1; weak D call: TRBD2 (5 bases). Germline-derived CDR1 and CDR2 are SGHNT and YENEEA. V was shortened by 1 base and J by 3 bases, with 7 bases between the two germline ends. The CDR3 covers 14 residues. The CDR3 DNA reads as TGTGCCAGCAGCTTAGGAGGGTTCTACAATGAGCAGTTCTTC. It codes for CASSLGGFYNEQFF.

This clone was seen ten or more times. The chain has TRBV27 and TRBJ2-7; weak D call: TRBD2 (6 bases). Germline V gives CDR1 MNHEY, CDR2 SMNVEV (reference sequence). V shed 10 bases and J shed 0 bases, with 13 bases lying between them. The length of the CDR3 is 13 residues. The CDR3 protein is CATRREFSYEQYF. The CDR3 DNA sequence: TGTGCCACCCGGAGGGAGTTCTCCTACGAGCAGTACTTC.

This clone was recorded only once. The chain combines TRBV5-1 with TRBJ2-3; D is possibly TRBD2 (6 bases). Per germline, CDR1 SGHRS and CDR2 YFSETQ. With 7 bases removed from V and 0 bases from J, the gap between germline ends came to 12 bases. The CDR3 is made up of 14 amino acids. The CDR3 DNA reads TGCGCCAGCCTTGGAGGGACTAGCACAGATACGCAGTATTTT. It translates to CASLGGTSTDTQYF.

The chain links TRBV30 to TRBJ1-2; possible D gene TRBD1, 5 bases. The CDR3 sequence is 13 residues long. Germline-derived CDR1 and CDR2 are GTSNPN and SVGIG (reference sequence). Between the trimmed V and J ends, which lost 8 bases and 0 bases, there was a span of 13 bases. The CDR3 region has the DNA TGTGCCGGGGGAGCCAGATCTAACTATGGCTACACCTTC. It translates to CAGGARSNYGYTF.

J is TRBJ2-1 and V is TRBV3-1 (or the pseudogene TRBV3-2); D uncertain. CDR1 is LGHDT and CDR2 is YNNKEL in the germline V gene (reference sequence). V lost 4 bases to trimming and J lost 0 bases, with 7 bases between them. The CDR3 is made up of 14 amino acids. The CDR3 loop is CASSPTYSYNEQFF. The CDR3 DNA reads TGTGCCAGCAGCCCTACTTACTCCTACAATGAGCAGTTCTTC.

The chain uses TRBV7-9 and TRBJ2-7, with 8 bases aligning to TRBD2. The CDR3 extends over 15 amino acids. Germline CDR1 reads SEHNR; CDR2 reads FQNEAQ (reference sequence). After removal of 5 bases from V and 4 bases from J, the junction contained 10 bases not matched to a gene. The CDR3 DNA is TGTGCCAGCAGCCCCAGGGTAGCGGGGTTATACGAGCAGTACTTC. Translated: CASSPRVAGLYEQYF.

The CDR3 spells CASSSDSTYNEQFF. For the CDR3, the DNA is TGTGCCAGCAGCTCTGACAGCACCTACAATGAGCAGTTCTTC. The gene calls are TRBV5-4 and TRBJ2-1, with D perhaps TRBD1 (5 bases). This CDR3 is built from 14 residues. Trimming shortened V by 3 bases and J by 2 bases, and 9 bases separated the two germline ends. CDR1 is SGHNT and CDR2 is YYREEE in the germline V gene (reference sequence).

V is TRBV30 and J is TRBJ2-3; 8 bases fit TRBD2. CDR3 length: 13 residues. V lost 4 bases and J lost 0; bases outside the gene matches: 0. Germline values: CDR1 GTSNPN, CDR2 SVGIG (reference sequence). The CDR3 DNA reads TGTGCCTGGACTAGCGGGAGCACAGATACGCAGTATTTT. Amino acids: CAWTSGSTDTQYF.

J is TRBJ1-1 and V is TRBV3-1 (or the pseudogene TRBV3-2); no firm D call. The CDR3 is 14 amino acids. Germline-derived CDR1 and CDR2 are LGHDT and YNNKEL (reference sequence). V was pared by 6 bases and J by 1 base, with 12 bases between. CDR3 sequence reads: CASSPPRGNTEAFF. CDR3 DNA sequence: TGTGCCAGCAGTCCACCCCGGGGGAACACTGAAGCTTTCTTT.

The chain uses TRBV19 and TRBJ1-5, with TRBD1 matching 8 bases. After removal of 7 bases from V and 5 bases from J, the junction contained 7 bases not matched to a gene. The CDR3 spans 14 residues. CDR1 is LNHDA, CDR2 SQIVND, per germline (reference sequence). CDR3 sequence (DNA): TGTGCCAGTAATGCAGGGGGCCGGGATCAGCCCCAGCATTTT. Its translation is CASNAGGRDQPQHF.

The chain joins TRBV4-1 to TRBJ1-2; no clear D gene. Germline values: CDR1 MGHRA, CDR2 YSYEKL. Trimming took off 2 bases at V and 7 bases at J, with 17 bases between the two ends. There are 15 residues in the CDR3. CDR3 DNA sequence: TGCGCCAGCAGCCAAATCACCAGTTCGTTCTCTGGCTACACCTTC. It specifies CASSQITSSFSGYTF.

This sequence joins TRBV18 and TRBJ2-7; 9 bases are shared with TRBD2. With V trimmed by 4 bases and J by 0 bases, 4 bases remained unmatched. The CDR3 runs 15 residues. The germline V gene has CDR1 KGHSH and CDR2 LQKENI. The CDR3 reads CASSQVAGVSYEQYF. Here the CDR3 DNA reads TGTGCCAGCTCACAGGTAGCGGGAGTCTCCTACGAGCAGTACTTC.

The CDR3 loop reads CASSYRIMNTEAFF. CDR3 bases: TGTGCCAGCAGCTACAGGATAATGAACACTGAAGCTTTCTTT. The chain recombines TRBV11-2 with TRBJ1-1; weak D call: TRBD1 (5 bases). The CDR3 covers 14 residues. Germline V gene sequence: CDR1 SGHAT, CDR2 FQNNGV. V lost 4 bases and J 0 bases, leaving 9 bases between the germline ends. The complete variable domain, with remaining parts taken from reference TRBV11-2 and TRBJ1-1, reads EAGVAQSPRYKIIEKRQSVAFWCNPISGHATLYWYQQILGQGPKLLIQFQNNGVVDDSQLPKDRFSAERLKGVDSTLKIQPAKLEDSAVYLCASSYRIMNTEAFFGQGTRLTVV.